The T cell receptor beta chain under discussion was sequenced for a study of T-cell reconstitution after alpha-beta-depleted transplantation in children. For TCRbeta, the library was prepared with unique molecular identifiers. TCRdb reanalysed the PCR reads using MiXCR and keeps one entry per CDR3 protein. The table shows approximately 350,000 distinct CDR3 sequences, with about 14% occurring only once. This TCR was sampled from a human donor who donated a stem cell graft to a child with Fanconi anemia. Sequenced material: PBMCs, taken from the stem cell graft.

CDR3 coding DNA: TGTGCCAGCAGCTTAGGGGTGCAACTATACGAGCAGTACTTC. It is translated as CASSLGVQLYEQYF. The chain recombines TRBV7-2 with TRBJ2-7; D call uncertain. V lost 1 base and J 4 bases, leaving 11 bases between the germline ends. The germline CDR1 and CDR2 sequences are SGHTA and FQGNSA. This CDR3 comprises 14 residues.